This paragraph covers one TCR beta chain sequence. Mismatch with germline at one junction end may stem from a read error. The germline V gene encodes CDR1 SSHAT and CDR2 FNYEAQ (reference sequence). The CDR3 has 17 residues. This entry is derived from a study of blood T cell repertoires in COVID-19. Overall study context: The United States, Italy and Spain supplied acute and convalescent COVID-19 samples. Nucleic acid was either cDNA or gDNA, and it came from T cells, B-cell-depleted T cells, or PBMCs.

Profiling relied on immunoSEQ multiplex PCR, and the TCRdb table lists in-frame clones only, not all of them. The sample consists of 200,000 to 250,000 clones, around nine tenths of them appearing once. The chain couples TRBV7-7 to TRBJ2-5, with 14 bases lining up with TRBD2. Sequencing was done on a sample of peripheral blood. The TCR was taken from a woman between 55 and 75 years old with acute or convalescent COVID-19. The CDR3 sequence: CASSFTPGLAGEETQYF. DNA for the CDR3: TGTGCTAGCAGCTTCACTCCGGGACTAGCGGGGGAAGAGACCCAGTACTTC.